This entry concerns a single T cell receptor (beta chain). Antigen: not known. Lacking the conserved final phenylalanine or tryptophan, this CDR3 likely reflects a read error. The sample is drawn from a study of Graves' ophthalmopathy and Graves' hyperthyroidism. General study points: Ophthalmopathy progression cases were predicted by the model with 70.59% sensitivity and 72% to 85% specificity.

Transcripts of RNA were the source for amplifying TCR beta CDR3 regions. Following a first-round RT-PCR that used HTBI primers, a second-round multiplex PCR was carried out. A single record per CDR3 protein comes from TCRdb applying MiXCR to the multiplex PCR reads. This sample has tens of thousands of distinct CDR3 sequences, with 45% to 55% found just once. The CDR3 has 14 amino acids. Germline lookup yields CDR1 SGHTA and CDR2 FQGNSA. Sampling over 8 ml of fresh peripheral blood provided the PBMCs. The clonotype comes from an adult woman with Graves' ophthalmopathy. The material sequenced was peripheral blood. The gene calls are TRBV7-2 and TRBJ2-7; no reliable D call. As DNA, the CDR3 is TGCGCCAGCAGCTTACTGGGCGGACCCTACAAGCAGTACTCC. This gives the protein CASSLLGGPYKQYS.